These 16 T cell receptor beta chains share one sample of origin, sequenced in a study of cytomegalovirus exposure and HLA in healthy donors. This PCR relied on a set of 60 Vbeta primers and 13 Jbeta primers. Sequenced by immunoSEQ multiplex PCR; TCRdb stores in-frame clones only, minus some. The data hold under 150,000 clones, with around 82% observed a single time. The specimen sequenced was PBMCs. Receptors were obtained from a male donor in good health and CMV-seropositive.

The sample holds a few counts of this clone. V gene TRBV5-4 combines with J gene TRBJ2-7; TRBD2 is a possible D gene (5 bases). Germline lookup yields CDR1 SGHNT and CDR2 YYREEE (reference sequence). CDR3 length: 16 amino acids. The germline V and J ends were trimmed by 0 bases and 4 bases, with 17 bases remaining between them. CDR3 in DNA: TGTGCCAGCAGCTTGGCCCCGGTGTCTAGCTCTTACGAGCAGTACTTC. It translates to CASSLAPVSSSYEQYF.

The V call is TRBV19, the J call TRBJ1-5, with 7 bases matching TRBD1. Germline V gives CDR1 LNHDA, CDR2 SQIVND (reference sequence). Trimming cost V 6 bases and J 0 bases; bases outside gene matches: 8. This CDR3 is 16 amino acids long. CDR3 bases: TGTGCCAGTAGAGTAGGGGGCGAAGGTAGCAATCAGCCCCAGCATTTT. Translated: CASRVGGEGSNQPQHF. The full variable domain, in which reference TRBV19 and TRBJ1-5 provide the parts outside the CDR3, is DGGITQSPKYLFRKEGQNVTLSCEQNLNHDAMYWYRQDPGQGLRLIYYSQIVNDFQKGDIAEGYSVSREKKESFPLTVTSAQKNPTAFYLCASRVGGEGSNQPQHFGDGTRLSIL.

The rearrangement joins TRBV4-3 to TRBJ1-5, with TRBD1 matching 9 bases. CDR3 length equals 17 residues. Germline V gives CDR1 LGHNA, CDR2 YSLEER. The ends lost 0 bases at V and 1 base at J; junction bases unmatched: 4. CDR3 DNA sequence: TGCGCCAGCAGCCAAGATCCGGGGACAGGGAGCAATCAGCCCCAGCATTTT. Its protein is CASSQDPGTGSNQPQHF.

Only one count was recorded for this clone. The chain couples TRBV7-9 to TRBJ2-2, with D possibly TRBD2 on 5 matching bases. Germline V gene lookup returns CDR1 SEHNR and CDR2 FQNEAQ (reference sequence). CDR3 length: 14 residues. The V gene lost 5 bases and the J gene lost 1 base, with 8 bases spanning the gap. For the CDR3, the DNA is TGTGCCAGCAGCCAGGAGGAGAACACCGGGGAGCTGTTTTTT. It is translated as CASSQEENTGELFF.

The V and J genes are TRBV6-5 and TRBJ1-4; D unresolved. From germline, CDR1 is MNHEY and CDR2 SVGAGI. Trimming pared 2 bases from V and 0 bases from J, leaving 7 bases between. CDR3 length equals 15 residues. As DNA, the CDR3 is TGTGCCAGCAGTTACGTGGCAGCAACTAATGAAAAACTGTTTTTT. This sequence encodes CASSYVAATNEKLFF.

The chain uses TRBV7-3 and TRBJ2-1; a weak D match, TRBD1 (6 bases). V was shortened by 4 bases and J by 0 bases, with 10 bases between the two germline ends. From germline, CDR1 is SGHTA and CDR2 FQGTGA. CDR3 length: 15 amino acids. CDR3 DNA: TGTGCCAGCAGCTACAGGGCTGGCTCCTACAATGAGCAGTTCTTC. Amino acids: CASSYRAGSYNEQFF.

The chain carries TRBV7-9 and TRBJ2-1, with D possibly being TRBD2 (6 bases). This CDR3 comprises 12 residues. Germline CDR1 reads SEHNR; CDR2 reads FQNEAQ (reference sequence). V gave up 6 bases and J gave up 9 bases, with 12 bases separating them. The CDR3 region has the DNA TGTGCCAGCAGTCCCGGACTAAGTGAGCAGTTCTTC. Protein: CASSPGLSEQFF.

The CDR3 bases are TGTGCCAGCAGTTTAAACAGCTCCCCGAACACCGGGGAGCTGTTTTTT. Residues: CASSLNSSPNTGELFF. This chain joins TRBV28 and TRBJ2-2; no firm D call. The V end lost 2 bases, the J end lost 0 bases, and 10 bases lay between the germline ends. CDR1 is MDHEN, CDR2 SYDVKM, per germline. This CDR3 region has 16 residues.

The chain employs TRBV28 and TRBJ2-5; no firm D call. The CDR3 is 13 residues long. The V gene lost 5 bases and the J gene lost 4 bases, with 11 bases spanning the gap. Germline lookup yields CDR1 MDHEN and CDR2 SYDVKM. The CDR3, as DNA: TGTGCCAGCAGTCCCCCTCCAGGAGAGACCCAGTACTTC. Protein product: CASSPPPGETQYF. Using reference TRBV28 and TRBJ2-5 for the parts outside the CDR3, the full variable domain is DVKVTQSSRYLVKRTGEKVFLECVQDMDHENMFWYRQDPGLGLRLIYFSYDVKMKEKGDIPEGYSVSREKKERFSLILESASTNQTSMYLCASSPPPGETQYFGPGTRLLVL.

The genes are TRBV6-5 and TRBJ1-1; TRBD1 might be the D (6 bases). Germline V lookup: CDR1 MNHEY, CDR2 SVGAGI. The CDR3 spans 11 residues. V was pared by 5 bases and J by 8 bases, with 9 bases between. The CDR3 DNA follows: TGTGCCAGCAGTCCAGGGGAAGAAGCTTTCTTT. This codes for CASSPGEEAFF.

This chain uses TRBV7-2 with TRBJ1-5; 9 nucleotides agree with TRBD1. CDR1 and CDR2 from the germline V gene are SGHTA and FQGNSA. CDR3 size: 15 residues. The trim removed 5 bases at V and 2 bases at J, leaving 4 bases unmatched. The CDR3 DNA is TGTGCCAGCAGCAGGGACAGGGCCGGCAATCAGCCCCAGCATTTT. It encodes CASSRDRAGNQPQHF.

This clone has just one count. The rearrangement joins TRBV15 to TRBJ2-1; 7 bases agree with TRBD2. CDR1 is LNHNV and CDR2 is YYDKDF in the germline V gene (reference sequence). The CDR3 is 14 residues long. With V trimmed by 3 bases and J by 7 bases, 6 bases remained unmatched. CDR3 nucleotides: TGTGCCACCAGCAGGGGGACTACCGCAAATGAGCAGTTCTTC. Residues: CATSRGTTANEQFF.

In this sample, this clone turned up a few times. The CDR3 coding sequence is TGTGCCAGCAGCCAAGATAGCCTCTATAGCAATGAGCAGTTCTTC. This gives the protein CASSQDSLYSNEQFF. The rearrangement links TRBV4-2 to TRBJ2-1; D ambiguous. The V end lost 0 bases, the J end lost 6 bases, and 12 bases lay between the germline ends. The CDR3 is 15 amino acids. Per the germline V gene, CDR1 is LGHNA and CDR2 is YNFKEQ.

The chain recombines TRBV9 with TRBJ1-2; D might be TRBD1 (5 bases). The CDR3 is 14 residues long. Germline V gives CDR1 SGDLS, CDR2 YYNGEE. Trimming took 4 bases from V and 7 from J, leaving 17 bases between them. The DNA of the CDR3 is TGTGCCAGCAGCCCAACGGGGGGGGGTTTTGGCTACACCTTC. Its protein product is CASSPTGGGFGYTF.

For this clone: This sample includes further DNA sequences coding for the same CDR3. The chain has TRBV7-9 and TRBJ1-4; D is unclear. In germline, CDR1 is SEHNR, CDR2 FQNEAQ (reference sequence). CDR3 size: 15 residues. V was shortened by 0 bases and J by 7 bases, with 12 bases between the two germline ends. In DNA, the CDR3 is TGTGCCAGCAGCTTAGCGGAGGGAGAGGGTGAAAAACTGTTTTTT. Its translation is CASSLAEGEGEKLFF.

This chain links TRBV6-1 with TRBJ2-1; D remains unclear. CDR1 and CDR2 (germline): MNHNS, SASEGT. The ends were cut back, 2 bases at V and 4 bases at J, with 3 bases in the middle. The CDR3 is 12 amino acids. CDR3: CASSEQYNEQFF. CDR3 coding DNA: TGTGCCAGCAGTGAACAGTACAATGAGCAGTTCTTC.